The clone carrying this T cell receptor (beta chain) was observed a few times. Its cognate antigen is unknown. This sample stems from a study of T cells in Graves' hyperthyroidism and ophthalmopathy. Whole-study results and caveats: Separation of ophthalmopathy from stable hyperthyroidism was achieved by a 13 V-J model.

For Graves' hyperthyroidism to be stable, ophthalmopathy could not progress within 18 months. With a duration under 2 months, the hyperthyroidism was newly diagnosed in patients aged 18 to 65. On the basis of clinical symptoms, serum thyroxine and TRAb, thyroid ultrasound and orbital computed tomography, diagnoses were made. RNA transcripts served as the template for amplifying TCR beta CDR3 regions. The HTBI primer set drove a first-round RT-PCR of the TCR CDR3. Via MiXCR, TCRdb re-called the multiplex PCR reads, giving one row per CDR3 protein. The repertoire consists of almost 600,000 distinct CDR3 sequences, with 46% occurring once and the leading ten covering more than 7.5%. Germline CDR1 and CDR2: LGHNT and FRNRAP. V lost 2 bases and J lost 5, with 15 bases in between. This CDR3 has 15 amino acids.

V gene TRBV12-5 combines with J gene TRBJ1-2, with unresolved D. Sequencing was done on a sample of peripheral blood or thyroid tissue (not recorded which). This receptor was identified in a woman younger than 30 with Graves' hyperthyroidism. The CDR3 DNA follows: TGTGCTAGTGGTTTGCCTAAGGGTGTTTGGTATGGCTACACCTTC. Translated, it gives CASGLPKGVWYGYTF.